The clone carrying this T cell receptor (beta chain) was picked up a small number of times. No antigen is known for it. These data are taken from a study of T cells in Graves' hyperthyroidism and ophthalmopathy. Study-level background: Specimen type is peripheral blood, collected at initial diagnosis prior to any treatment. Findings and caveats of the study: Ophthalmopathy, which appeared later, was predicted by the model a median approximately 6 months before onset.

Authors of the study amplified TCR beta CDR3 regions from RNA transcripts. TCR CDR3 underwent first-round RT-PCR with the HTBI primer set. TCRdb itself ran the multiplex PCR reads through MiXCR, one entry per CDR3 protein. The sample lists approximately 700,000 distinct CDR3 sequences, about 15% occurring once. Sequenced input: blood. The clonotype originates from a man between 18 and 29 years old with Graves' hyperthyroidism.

CDR3 loop: CASSRGGKGLAKNIQYF. CDR3 in DNA: TGTGCCAGCAGTCGGGGAGGGAAGGGACTAGCCAAAAACATTCAGTACTTC. The J gene is TRBJ2-4, the V gene TRBV12-3 or TRBV12-4, with 7 bases lining up with TRBD2. V lost 5 bases, J lost 0 bases, and 10 bases stayed unmatched. This CDR3 comprises 17 residues.